This is a list of T cell receptor beta chains from one sample in a study of cytomegalovirus exposure and HLA in healthy donors. Profiling relied on immunoSEQ multiplex PCR, and the TCRdb table lists in-frame clones only, not all of them. The table records a few hundred thousand clones, about 86% of them present only once. What was sequenced was PBMCs. The receptors were gathered from a woman aged 18-29 years in good health and CMV-seronegative. The CDR3 runs from the conserved cysteine through the conserved F or W. D genes are given only for firm matches. Clone size, where shown, is once, few, many, or a class for clones that have expanded.

NA	NA	16	TRBJ2-3	TRBV4-1	TGCGCCAGCAGCCCCGAACGTTTCCCAGGCACAGATACGCAGTATTTT	CASSPERFPGTDTQYF
NA	NA	15	TRBJ1-6	TRBV25-1	TGTGCCAGCAGTGAAGGGCACAGGGATAATTCACCCCTCCACTTT	CASSEGHRDNSPLHF
once	NA	15	TRBJ1-1	TRBV5-4	TGTGCCAGCAGCTTGGATCAAACGGTTAACACTGAAGCTTTCTTT	CASSLDQTVNTEAFF
NA	NA	16	TRBJ1-5	TRBV4-1	TGCGCCAGCAGCCAAGAACTAACCTATCGCAATCAGCCCCAGCATTTT	CASSQELTYRNQPQHF
few	NA	14	TRBJ1-5	TRBV30	TGTGCCTGGTCAACGGGGGGTTGGAATCAGCCCCAGCATTTT	CAWSTGGWNQPQHF
once	TRBD2	13	TRBJ2-1	TRBV7-9	TGTGCCAGCAGTCCTAGCGGGAGACGTGAGCAGTTCTTC	CASSPSGRREQFF
NA	NA	14	TRBJ1-2	TRBV30	TGTGCCTGGATCCCGGACAGCCCGAACTATGGCTACACCTTC	CAWIPDSPNYGYTF
few	TRBD2	16	TRBJ2-3	TRBV29-1	TGCAGCGTTCGGCTAGCGGGAGCCATTTTCACAGATACGCAGTATTTT	CSVRLAGAIFTDTQYF
few	TRBD1	15	TRBJ1-5	TRBV27	TGTGCCAGCAGTTTGGGGACAGGGAGACATCAGCCCCAGCATTTT	CASSLGTGRHQPQHF
NA	TRBD1	14	TRBJ2-7	TRBV6-1	TGTGCCAGCAGTGATAGGACAGGGGCGATGGGGCAGTACTTC	CASSDRTGAMGQYF
NA	TRBD1	16	TRBJ2-1	TRBV11-2	TGTGCCAGCAGCATCCGGGGACAGAGCTCCTACAATGAGCAGTTCTTC	CASSIRGQSSYNEQFF
NA	NA	12	TRBJ2-7	TRBV29-1	TGCAGCGTTGAAGTTAGTTCCTACGAGCAGTACTTC	CSVEVSSYEQYF
NA	NA	13	TRBJ2-5	TRBV7-8	TGTGCCAGCAGCCCCCAGGGTGGCGAGACCCAGTACTTC	CASSPQGGETQYF
NA	TRBD2	15	TRBJ2-7	TRBV30	TGTGCCTGGAGTAAGACTAGCGGGAAGTCCTACGAGCAGTACTTC	CAWSKTSGKSYEQYF
NA	NA	15	TRBJ1-2	TRBV7-9	TGTGCCAGCAGCCTATCGGGGGAAAGAAGCTATGGCTACACCTTC	CASSLSGERSYGYTF
NA	TRBD2	20	TRBJ2-7	TRBV5-5	TGTGCCAGCAGAGACCCGGGACACCGGTGGTCCCTAGCGGGGGCCTACGAGCAGTACTTC	CASRDPGHRWSLAGAYEQYF
NA	TRBD1	17	TRBJ2-5	TRBV9	TGTGCCAGCAGCGTTTCATCGGGACAGGGGAGCCGAGAGACCCAGTACTTC	CASSVSSGQGSRETQYF
NA	TRBD1	16	TRBJ1-2	TRBV7-2	TGTGCCAGCAGCTTGGCCTCAGGGACAGGTGCCTATGGCTACACCTTC	CASSLASGTGAYGYTF
few	NA	15	TRBJ1-1	TRBV30	TGTGCCTGGAGTGTAAAGGACAGTAGGAACACTGAAGCTTTCTTT	CAWSVKDSRNTEAFF
NA	NA	15	TRBJ2-7	TRBV4-3	TGCGCCAGCAGCCAAGACCTCTGGACTCCCCTCGAGCAGTACTTC	CASSQDLWTPLEQYF
once	TRBD2	15	TRBJ2-1	TRBV2	TGTGCCAGCGCCTCGCGTTGGGACTACTACAATGAGCAGTTCTTC	CASASRWDYYNEQFF
NA	NA	14	TRBJ2-7	TRBV9	TGTGCCAGCAGCGTGGGGGGTGTAGGCTACGAGCAGTACTTC	CASSVGGVGYEQYF
NA	NA	14	TRBJ2-1	TRBV29-1	TGCAGCGTTGAAGGGCAGGGATCCTACAATGAGCAGTTCTTC	CSVEGQGSYNEQFF
NA	NA	12	TRBJ1-1	TRBV29-1	TGCAGCCTCTGGACAGAGAACACTGAAGCTTTCTTT	CSLWTENTEAFF
NA	NA	16	TRBJ2-3	TRBV7-2	TGTGCCAGCAGCGCAGCCGTGGGGCCTTCCACAGATACGCAGTATTTT	CASSAAVGPSTDTQYF
NA	TRBD2	17	TRBJ2-1	TRBV14	TGTGCCAGCAGCCAAGATGGGCGGGGGGCCCCCTACAATGAGCAGTTCTTC	CASSQDGRGAPYNEQFF
NA	NA	14	TRBJ1-4	TRBV6-1	TGTGCCACCAGAAGCTCAGGGGCTGATGAAAAACTGTTTTTT	CATRSSGADEKLFF
NA	TRBD2	15	TRBJ2-3	TRBV19	TGTGCCAGTAGGCAACTAGCGGGCTACACAGATACGCAGTATTTT	CASRQLAGYTDTQYF
once	NA	15	TRBJ1-1	TRBV19	TGTGCCAGTAGTTTCGGACAGCGCATGAACACTGAAGCTTTCTTT	CASSFGQRMNTEAFF
NA	NA	13	TRBJ2-1	TRBV9	TGTGCCAGCAGCACACGCGGGGACAATGAGCAGTTCTTC	CASSTRGDNEQFF
NA	NA	12	TRBJ2-7	TRBV11-2	TGTGCCAGCAGCTTAGCCCACTACGAGCAGTACTTC	CASSLAHYEQYF
NA	TRBD1	14	TRBJ1-1	TRBV5-1	TGCGCCAGCAGCGGAAGGACAGGGAACACTGAAGCTTTCTTT	CASSGRTGNTEAFF
few	NA	14	TRBJ1-6	TRBV9	TGTGCCAGCAGCCTCTCCGTGGCCCAGTCACCCCTCCACTTT	CASSLSVAQSPLHF
NA	NA	15	TRBJ1-1	TRBV4-3	TGCGCCAGCAGCCAGGCTCGGGGGGAGGGTTTTGAAGCTTTCTTT	CASSQARGEGFEAFF
NA	NA	14	TRBJ1-1	TRBV11-3	TGTGCCAGCAGCTTAGGAGGCGTGAACACTGAAGCTTTCTTT	CASSLGGVNTEAFF
NA	NA	13	TRBJ1-2	TRBV6-1	TGTGCCAGCAGTGACAGAAAAAACTATGGCTACACCTTC	CASSDRKNYGYTF
NA	TRBD2	15	TRBJ2-1	TRBV13	TGTGCCAGCACCTTTAGCGGGAGACCCTACAATGAGCAGTTCTTC	CASTFSGRPYNEQFF
NA	TRBD1	16	TRBJ1-6	TRBV5-1	TGCGCCAGCAGCTTACACCAGGGGGCTCAGGGTTCACCCCTCCACTTT	CASSLHQGAQGSPLHF
NA	NA	18	TRBJ2-7	TRBV2	TGTGCCAGCAGTGAAGGGGTCGGCAGGTGGGTTGGAATCTACGAGCAGTACTTC	CASSEGVGRWVGIYEQYF
NA	NA	12	TRBJ2-7	TRBV30	TGTGCCTGGGATCCCGGAGCACACGAGCAGTACTTC	CAWDPGAHEQYF
NA	NA	14	TRBJ1-2	TRBV19	TGTGCCAGTAGTACCCCGCAGGGGTACTATGGCTACACCTTC	CASSTPQGYYGYTF
once	TRBD2	16	TRBJ2-7	TRBV6-1	TGTGCCAGCAGTGGCCCCCTAGCGGGAGGGAACTACGAGCAGTACTTC	CASSGPLAGGNYEQYF
NA	NA	14	TRBJ2-1	TRBV5-1	TGCGCCAGCAGCTTGGCCCCATTCAGCAATGAGCAGTTCTTC	CASSLAPFSNEQFF
NA	NA	14	TRBJ2-7	TRBV6-6	TGTGCCACCGGATGGAGGGACAGCTCCTACGAGCAGTACTTC	CATGWRDSSYEQYF
NA	TRBD1	14	TRBJ1-5	TRBV5-6	TGTGCCAGCAGCTATGGGACAGGCAATCAGCCCCAGCATTTT	CASSYGTGNQPQHF
NA	TRBD1	14	TRBJ1-2	TRBV6-5	TGTGCCAGCAGTTACAGGGACAGGTTCTATGGCTACACCTTC	CASSYRDRFYGYTF
NA	NA	16	TRBJ1-2	TRBV6-1	TGTGCCAGCAGTGAAGCAGCGACAGCAGCTAACTATGGCTACACCTTC	CASSEAATAANYGYTF
once	TRBD1	16	TRBJ1-4	TRBV9	TGTGCCAGCAGCGTAGATTTGGACAGGGGCGACGAAAAACTGTTTTTT	CASSVDLDRGDEKLFF
few	NA	15	TRBJ1-5	TRBV5-5	TGTGCCAGCAGCTTAACGACAGCCCCCAATCAGCCCCAGCATTTT	CASSLTTAPNQPQHF
NA	TRBD1	14	TRBJ2-2	TRBV29-1	TGCAGCGTTGAAACGGGACAGGGGACCGGGGAGCTGTTTTTT	CSVETGQGTGELFF
few	NA	12	TRBJ1-2	TRBV30	TGTGCCTGGAGTGCACCGGGGTGGGGCTACACCTTC	CAWSAPGWGYTF
NA	TRBD1	16	TRBJ2-7	TRBV5-1	TGCGCCAGCAGCTTGGGAAGGGACAGGGTGACCTACGAGCAGTACTTC	CASSLGRDRVTYEQYF
NA	TRBD2	14	TRBJ2-7	TRBV9	TGTGCCAGCAGCGTAAAGGGTAGCGGGAACGAGCAGTACTTC	CASSVKGSGNEQYF
NA	NA	13	TRBJ1-6	TRBV30	TGTGCCTGGAGGACACTCGCCGATTCACCCCTCCACTTT	CAWRTLADSPLHF
NA	NA	15	TRBJ1-6	TRBV9	TGTGCCAGCAGCGTAGAAAGCCACTATAATTCACCCCTCCACTTT	CASSVESHYNSPLHF
NA	NA	15	TRBJ1-2	TRBV19	TGTGCCAGTAGTATAGGTGGAGGAATCGGGTATGGCTACACCTTC	CASSIGGGIGYGYTF
NA	TRBD1	18	TRBJ2-6	TRBV2	TGTGCCAGCAGTATATCGGCACAGGGGCTCTCTGGGGCCAACGTCCTGACTTTC	CASSISAQGLSGANVLTF
NA	TRBD1	15	TRBJ1-3	TRBV30	TGTGCCTGGAGTGTAGGGGGCAGCTCTGGAAACACCATATATTTT	CAWSVGGSSGNTIYF
NA	TRBD1	11	TRBJ1-1	TRBV10-2	TGCGCCAGCAACCCAGGACAGGGGGCTTTCTTT	CASNPGQGAFF